Following are 29 T cell receptor beta chains from one sample sequenced in a study of blood T cell repertoires in COVID-19. Profiling relied on immunoSEQ multiplex PCR, and the TCRdb table lists in-frame clones only, not all of them. The sample has approximately 300,000 clones, 85% seen once. The sample consisted of PBMCs or T cells enriched from blood (not recorded which). The receptors here all came from a woman aged 25 to 45 who had been exposed to COVID-19.

This chain links TRBV30 with TRBJ1-2; 9 bases map to TRBD1. CDR3 length: 13 residues. Germline CDR1 reads GTSNPN; CDR2 reads SVGIG (reference sequence). The ends lost 4 bases at V and 5 bases at J; junction bases unmatched: 5. In DNA form, the CDR3 reads TGTGCCTGGAATAGAGACAGGGGGTATGGCTACACCTTC. This translates into CAWNRDRGYGYTF. The variable domain in full, completed from reference TRBV30 and TRBJ1-2, reads SQTIHQWPATLVQPVGSPLSLECTVEGTSNPNLYWYRQAAGRGLQLLFYSVGIGQISSEVPQNLSASRPQDRQFILSSKKLLLSDSGFYLCAWNRDRGYGYTFGSGTRLTVV.

This rearrangement joins TRBV5-5 to TRBJ2-2; tentatively, D is TRBD1 (6 bases). V dropped 4 bases and J dropped 6 bases, with 22 bases sitting between them. In germline, CDR1 is SGHKS, CDR2 YYEKEE (reference sequence). The CDR3 is made up of 17 amino acids. The CDR3 sequence is CASSPEVQGPWAGELFF. CDR3 sequence (DNA): TGTGCCAGCAGCCCGGAGGTACAGGGCCCCTGGGCCGGGGAGCTGTTTTTT.

V and J are TRBV7-9 and TRBJ1-1, with D possibly being TRBD1 (6 bases). Germline V CDR1 and CDR2: SEHNR, FQNEAQ (reference sequence). Trimming took 8 bases from V and 1 from J, leaving 17 bases between them. CDR3 length equals 15 residues. CDR3 coding DNA: TGTGCCAGCGTATCAGGGGCTTTCTCGAACACTGAAGCTTTCTTT. This gives the protein CASVSGAFSNTEAFF.

This clone was counted many times. The gene calls are TRBV5-4 and TRBJ2-2; D is possibly TRBD1 (5 bases). Germline lookup yields CDR1 SGHNT and CDR2 YYREEE (reference sequence). This CDR3 has 13 residues. The V gene lost 7 bases and the J gene lost 0 bases, with 7 bases spanning the gap. The CDR3 DNA reads as TGTGCCAGCCGACAGTCGAACACCGGGGAGCTGTTTTTT. The encoded protein is CASRQSNTGELFF.

V and J are TRBV9 and TRBJ2-7; D possibly corresponds to TRBD1 (5 bases). The CDR3 extends over 14 amino acids. Trimming cost V 0 bases and J 3 bases, with 10 bases left between them. Germline-derived CDR1 and CDR2 are SGDLS and YYNGEE. CDR3 region: CASSVAQADYEQYF. The CDR3 DNA reads as TGTGCCAGCAGCGTAGCACAGGCTGACTACGAGCAGTACTTC. The entire variable domain, with the rest obtained from reference TRBV9 and TRBJ2-7, is as follows: DSGVTQTPKHLITATGQRVTLRCSPRSGDLSVYWYQQSLDQGLQFLIQYYNGEERAKGNILERFSAQQFPDLHSELNLSSLELGDSALYFCASSVAQADYEQYFGPGTRLTVT.

The genes are TRBV4-1 and TRBJ2-2, with D perhaps matching TRBD2 (7 bases). Germline CDR1 and CDR2: MGHRA and YSYEKL. The CDR3 extends over 16 amino acids. V gave up 1 base and J gave up 3 bases, with 12 bases separating them. Here the CDR3 reads CASSQARGLDTGELFF. CDR3 sequence (DNA): TGCGCCAGCAGCCAAGCGCGGGGGCTCGACACCGGGGAGCTGTTTTTT.

This chain uses TRBV7-3 with TRBJ2-2, with TRBD2 identical over 9 bases. The V segment lost 2 bases and the J segment 4 bases; nucleotides outside the gene matches: 8. The CDR3 length is 17 residues. The germline CDR1 and CDR2 sequences are SGHTA and FQGTGA. CDR3 nucleotide sequence: TGTGCCAGCAGCTTACCCTCTCGCGGGGGGGCCACCGGGGAGCTGTTTTTT. The encoded protein is CASSLPSRGGATGELFF.

This clone was detected a few times. V gene TRBV19 combines with J gene TRBJ2-6; D not certain. CDR3 length: 14 residues. CDR1 is LNHDA and CDR2 is SQIVND in the germline V gene (reference sequence). The V gene lost 5 bases and the J gene lost 0 bases, with 5 bases spanning the gap. This CDR3 is CASSVSSGANVLTF. In nucleotides, the CDR3 is TGTGCCAGTAGTGTGAGCTCTGGGGCCAACGTCCTGACTTTC.

CDR3 in amino acids: CASRRQGLSYEQYF. The CDR3 DNA reads TGTGCCAGCAGACGACAGGGTCTCTCCTACGAGCAGTACTTC. This chain connects TRBV6-5 to TRBJ2-7; 7 nucleotides match TRBD1. Germline CDR1 MNHEY, CDR2 SVGAGI. This CDR3 is 14 amino acids long. V gave up 6 bases and J gave up 0 bases; unmatched junction bases: 5.

The V call is TRBV30, the J call TRBJ1-2; 10 positions agree with TRBD1. V gave up 2 bases and J gave up 7 bases; unmatched junction bases: 7. The germline V gene has CDR1 GTSNPN and CDR2 SVGIG (reference sequence). The CDR3 spans 14 residues. CDR3 sequence reads: CAWSRPGQGGGYTF. The CDR3 region has the DNA TGTGCCTGGAGTCGCCCCGGACAGGGGGGTGGCTACACCTTC.

The chain joins TRBV6-5 to TRBJ2-1; TRBD2 agrees at 12 bases. Germline V gene sequence: CDR1 MNHEY, CDR2 SVGAGI. This CDR3 contains 15 residues. With 5 bases clipped from V and 4 bases from J, the junction kept 3 bases outside the gene matches. Here the CDR3 DNA reads TGTGCCAGCAGTAGACTAGCGGGAGCTTACAATGAGCAGTTCTTC. It yields the protein CASSRLAGAYNEQFF.

About this clone: This CDR3 is also generated by other DNA sequences in the sample. The V and J genes are TRBV7-8 and TRBJ1-5, with 8 positions matching TRBD1. The CDR3 totals 14 residues. Germline trimming cut 1 base from V and 4 bases from J; bases unmatched to any gene: 0. Germline V CDR1 and CDR2: SGHVS, FQNEAQ. CDR3 coding DNA: TGTGCCAGCAGCTTAGACAGGGGGAATCAGCCCCAGCATTTT. Translating gives CASSLDRGNQPQHF.

The chain recombines TRBV19 with TRBJ2-3, with D perhaps TRBD2 (7 bases). V shed 5 bases and J shed 1 base, with 22 bases lying between them. CDR3 length equals 18 residues. The germline V gene has CDR1 LNHDA and CDR2 SQIVND (reference sequence). Here the CDR3 DNA reads TGTGCCAGTAGTCCCCAAAGGGGGGGCGGGATCGGCACAGATACGCAGTATTTT. Amino acid sequence: CASSPQRGGGIGTDTQYF.

The J gene is TRBJ2-5, the V gene TRBV19; 8 bases map to TRBD2. The germline gives CDR1 LNHDA, CDR2 SQIVND (reference sequence). Trimming removed 1 base from V and 3 bases from J; junction bases left unmatched: 7. The CDR3 is made up of 16 amino acids. In DNA, the CDR3 is TGTGCCAGTAGTATAGTCCCGGGGGGGCGCGAAGAGACCCAGTACTTC. Translation gives CASSIVPGGREETQYF. Combining the CDR3 with reference TRBV19 and TRBJ2-5 gives the whole variable domain DGGITQSPKYLFRKEGQNVTLSCEQNLNHDAMYWYRQDPGQGLRLIYYSQIVNDFQKGDIAEGYSVSREKKESFPLTVTSAQKNPTAFYLCASSIVPGGREETQYFGPGTRLLVL.

V is TRBV5-1 and J is TRBJ2-2; possibly TRBD2 for D (6 bases). Germline CDR1 and CDR2: SGHRS and YFSETQ. V shed 3 bases and J shed 5 bases, with 8 bases lying between them. There are 13 residues in the CDR3. The CDR3 nucleotides read TGCGCCAGCAGCTCGGGGAGGACCGGGGAGCTGTTTTTT. It is translated as CASSSGRTGELFF. Looking up the rest from reference TRBV5-1 and TRBJ2-2 gives the full variable domain: KAGVTQTPRYLIKTRGQQVTLSCSPISGHRSVSWYQQTPGQGLQFLFEYFSETQRNKGNFPGRFSGRQFSNSRSEMNVSTLELGDSALYLCASSSGRTGELFFGEGSRLTVL.

This chain links TRBV5-4 with TRBJ2-3, with TRBD2 matching 10 bases. J was trimmed by 0 bases and V by 3 bases; bases with no gene match: 4. CDR1 is SGHNT and CDR2 is YYREEE in the germline V gene (reference sequence). CDR3 length equals 16 residues. CDR3 in DNA: TGTGCCAGCAGCTCGCCGGGACTAGCGAGCACAGATACGCAGTATTTT. It encodes CASSSPGLASTDTQYF. Full variable domain (rest looked up from reference TRBV5-4 and TRBJ2-3): ETGVTQSPTHLIKTRGQQVTLRCSSQSGHNTVSWYQQALGQGPQFIFQYYREEENGRGNFPPRFSGLQFPNYSSELNVNALELDDSALYLCASSSPGLASTDTQYFGPGTRLTVL.

The chain carries TRBV5-1 and TRBJ2-1; 7 nucleotides align to TRBD1. J was trimmed by 2 bases and V by 5 bases; bases with no gene match: 7. This CDR3 comprises 15 residues. CDR1 is SGHRS, CDR2 YFSETQ, per germline. The CDR3 reads CASRPPGTAYNEQFF. Here the CDR3 DNA reads TGCGCCAGCAGACCACCCGGGACAGCCTACAATGAGCAGTTCTTC. Drawing the rest from reference TRBV5-1 and TRBJ2-1, the complete variable domain is KAGVTQTPRYLIKTRGQQVTLSCSPISGHRSVSWYQQTPGQGLQFLFEYFSETQRNKGNFPGRFSGRQFSNSRSEMNVSTLELGDSALYLCASRPPGTAYNEQFFGPGTRLTVL.

The V gene is TRBV28, the J gene TRBJ2-6, with 9 nucleotides matching TRBD1. The V gene's germline CDR1 is MDHEN and CDR2 SYDVKM. After removal of 8 bases from V and 1 base from J, the junction contained 12 bases not matched to a gene. The CDR3 has 18 amino acids. CDR3 DNA: TGTGCCAGCGGGCAGATGCGGGACAGGGTGTCTGGGGCCAACGTCCTGACTTTC. It codes for CASGQMRDRVSGANVLTF.

The rearrangement links TRBV18 to TRBJ1-5, with 9 bases that match TRBD1. The germline CDR1 and CDR2 sequences are KGHSH and LQKENI. Trimming took 0 bases from V and 7 from J; bases not matched to a gene: 4. The CDR3 sequence is 15 residues long. The DNA of the CDR3 is TGTGCCAGCTCACCACCCGGGACAGGGAAACAGCCCCAGCATTTT. Protein product: CASSPPGTGKQPQHF.

V gene TRBV7-2 combines with J gene TRBJ1-5, with 8 bases matching TRBD1. The CDR3 length is 15 residues. V shed 5 bases, J shed 4 bases, and the junction held 7 bases outside the gene matches. Germline CDR1 and CDR2: SGHTA and FQGNSA. For the CDR3, the DNA is TGTGCCAGCAGCCCAGGGACAGGCTTGAATCAGCCCCAGCATTTT. Its protein product is CASSPGTGLNQPQHF.

This clone was detected only once. This rearrangement joins TRBV27 to TRBJ1-5; D is ambiguous. The V gene's germline CDR1 is MNHEY and CDR2 SMNVEV (reference sequence). V was pared by 8 bases and J by 1 base, with 21 bases between. The CDR3 loop spans 17 amino acids. Written as DNA, the CDR3 is TGTGCCAGCGGAAAAATGGGCGGCAGCGGCAGCAATCAGCCCCAGCATTTT. Residues: CASGKMGGSGSNQPQHF.

This chain uses TRBV6-5 with TRBJ2-7; 7 bases agree with TRBD1. This CDR3 is built from 14 residues. From germline, CDR1 is MNHEY and CDR2 SVGAGI. V dropped 5 bases and J dropped 0; count of bases not matched to a gene: 4. CDR3 coding DNA: TGTGCCAGCAGTAGGGGACAGCTCTCCTACGAGCAGTACTTC. The encoded protein is CASSRGQLSYEQYF.

The V call is TRBV6-2 or TRBV6-3, the J call TRBJ2-5; possibly TRBD1 for D (5 bases). This CDR3 has 16 amino acids. Germline loops: CDR1 MNHEY, CDR2 SVGEGT. The V end lost 3 bases, the J end lost 2 bases, and 16 bases lay between the germline ends. The CDR3 is CASSYESGQLQETQYF. Written as DNA, the CDR3 is TGTGCCAGCAGTTATGAGTCAGGACAACTTCAAGAGACCCAGTACTTC.

The chain has TRBV5-1 and TRBJ1-1; a weak D match, TRBD1 (6 bases). The CDR3 is made up of 15 amino acids. The ends were cut back, 7 bases at V and 1 base at J, with 17 bases in the middle. From germline, CDR1 is SGHRS and CDR2 YFSETQ. The CDR3 DNA is TGCGCCAGCCGCAGACAGGACGTGGGGAACACTGAAGCTTTCTTT. Translation: CASRRQDVGNTEAFF.

V gene TRBV19 combines with J gene TRBJ1-1; 7 bases fit TRBD1. With V trimmed by 5 bases and J by 1 base, 4 bases remained unmatched. Per the germline V gene, CDR1 is LNHDA and CDR2 is SQIVND (reference sequence). CDR3 length: 14 amino acids. The chain's CDR3 is CASSVGQANTEAFF. CDR3 DNA: TGTGCCAGTAGTGTCGGACAGGCGAACACTGAAGCTTTCTTT. The variable domain in full, completed from reference TRBV19 and TRBJ1-1, reads DGGITQSPKYLFRKEGQNVTLSCEQNLNHDAMYWYRQDPGQGLRLIYYSQIVNDFQKGDIAEGYSVSREKKESFPLTVTSAQKNPTAFYLCASSVGQANTEAFFGQGTRLTVV.

This clone has only one observation. The V call is TRBV6-5, the J call TRBJ1-1; D may be TRBD1 (5 bases). The germline CDR1 and CDR2 sequences are MNHEY and SVGAGI. Trimming pared 6 bases from V and 9 bases from J, leaving 11 bases between. This CDR3 has 11 residues. This CDR3 reads CASSTDSQAFF. In DNA form, the CDR3 reads TGTGCCAGCAGCACCGACAGTCAAGCTTTCTTT.

The V gene is TRBV6-5, the J gene TRBJ2-2; D remains ambiguous. CDR1 and CDR2 from the germline V gene are MNHEY and SVGAGI. V was trimmed by 6 bases and J by 7 bases, leaving 9 bases between them. The CDR3 is 12 residues long. The CDR3 DNA sequence: TGTGCCAGCAGGGTCGGTGGCGGGGAGCTGTTTTTT. This translates into CASRVGGGELFF.

The genes are TRBV5-1 and TRBJ2-2, with TRBD1 matching over 9 bases. Germline values: CDR1 SGHRS, CDR2 YFSETQ. The CDR3 is 15 amino acids. V lost 7 bases to trimming and J lost 4 bases; unmatched junction nucleotides: 8. The DNA for the CDR3 is TGCGCCAGCCTCGAAGGGACAGGGCGCACCGGGGAGCTGTTTTTT. It yields the protein CASLEGTGRTGELFF.

The chain combines TRBV15 with TRBJ1-5; the D is unclear. Germline loops: CDR1 LNHNV, CDR2 YYDKDF (reference sequence). The CDR3 has 14 residues. The ends were cut back, 4 bases at V and 7 bases at J, with 14 bases in the middle. Here the CDR3 reads CATSIGGPNQPQHF. DNA of the CDR3: TGTGCCACCAGCATTGGAGGCCCTAACCAGCCCCAGCATTTT. Filled out from reference TRBV15 and TRBJ1-5, the complete variable domain reads DAMVIQNPRYQVTQFGKPVTLSCSQTLNHNVMYWYQQKSSQAPKLLFHYYDKDFNNEADTPDNFQSRRPNTSFCFLDIRSPGLGDTAMYLCATSIGGPNQPQHFGDGTRLSIL.